One sample yielded the 18 T cell receptor beta chains listed below, sequenced in a study of long-term antiretroviral therapy in people with HIV (dated by TCRdb to between 2020 and 2023). The immunoSEQ hsTCRB v3.0 assay was used at survey level resolution for TRB variable region sequencing. What TCRdb holds here is the immuneACCESS table cut down to in-frame rearrangements. Part of the clones is not present; checked against another copy, under half of the missing clones reflect an unresolved V gene, and the others are unexplained. The sample contains about 20,000 clones, approximately 80% of them found a single time. Jointly, the top ten make up under 9.5% of the sample. The source was unsorted PBMCs, collected 1.2 years after starting antiretroviral therapy. Receptors originate from a middle-aged woman with HIV.

This sequence joins TRBV27 and TRBJ2-7; TRBD2 matches 7 bases. V was pared by 2 bases and J by 2 bases, with 9 bases of the junction left unmatched. The CDR3 loop spans 16 amino acids. Germline V gene sequence: CDR1 MNHEY, CDR2 SMNVEV (reference sequence). CDR3 amino acids: CASSLIPSSGTYEQYF. The CDR3 DNA is TGTGCCAGCAGTTTAATTCCCTCTAGCGGAACCTACGAGCAGTACTTC.

The V and J genes are TRBV2 and TRBJ2-3; 10 bases match TRBD2. The junction had 5 bases not matched to a gene; V was cut back by 8 bases and J by 6 bases. The CDR3 loop spans 13 amino acids. CDR1 and CDR2 from the germline V gene are SNHLY and FYNNEI. CDR3 DNA sequence: TGTGCCAGCGTACTAGCGGGAACTGATACGCAGTATTTT. This gives the protein CASVLAGTDTQYF.

The chain couples TRBV5-4 to TRBJ2-2; a weak D match, TRBD1 (6 bases). The V and J ends lost 5 bases and 0 bases respectively, with 14 bases between them. The germline V gene has CDR1 SGHNT and CDR2 YYREEE (reference sequence). CDR3 length: 16 residues. The CDR3: CASRPDRFANTGELFF. CDR3 sequence (DNA): TGTGCCAGCAGACCTGACAGGTTCGCGAACACCGGGGAGCTGTTTTTT.

The chain carries TRBV5-1 and TRBJ2-5, with D maybe TRBD1 (6 bases). Trimming cost V 4 bases and J 13 bases, with 32 bases left between them. This CDR3 is built from 17 residues. CDR1 is SGHRS, CDR2 YFSETQ, per germline. CDR3 loop: CASSENGDRTDLDPLYF. The CDR3 DNA reads TGCGCCAGCAGCGAAAACGGCGACAGGACAGATTTGGACCCCCTGTACTTC. The variable domain in full, completed from reference TRBV5-1 and TRBJ2-5, reads KAGVTQTPRYLIKTRGQQVTLSCSPISGHRSVSWYQQTPGQGLQFLFEYFSETQRNKGNFPGRFSGRQFSNSRSEMNVSTLELGDSALYLCASSENGDRTDLDPLYFGPGTRLLVL.

The J gene is TRBJ2-2, the V gene TRBV7-9, with 10 nucleotides matching TRBD1. The CDR3 runs to 14 residues. Germline V CDR1 and CDR2: SEHNR, FQNEAQ (reference sequence). After removal of 10 bases from V and 6 bases from J, the junction contained 8 bases not matched to a gene. The CDR3 DNA is TGTGCCACGAGCGACAGGGGGCGCCCCGGGGAGCTGTTTTTT. It codes for CATSDRGRPGELFF.

This chain uses TRBV11-2 with TRBJ2-5, with 7 bases aligning to TRBD1. The J segment lost 4 bases and the V segment lost 6 bases, leaving 5 bases of the junction unmatched. The CDR3 runs 13 residues. Germline CDR1 reads SGHAT; CDR2 reads FQNNGV. Here the CDR3 reads CASSQRQGETQYF. CDR3 bases: TGTGCCAGCAGTCAGAGACAGGGAGAGACCCAGTACTTC.

The chain is built from TRBV28 and TRBJ2-7, with D tentatively TRBD2 (6 bases). The CDR3 sequence is 16 residues long. Germline values: CDR1 MDHEN, CDR2 SYDVKM. V was clipped by 5 bases and J by 0 bases, with 17 bases between them. CDR3 DNA sequence: TGTGCCAGCAGTCCCCCACAAGCGGGTAGCTCCTACGAGCAGTACTTC. Amino acid sequence: CASSPPQAGSSYEQYF.

The J gene is TRBJ1-1, the V gene TRBV7-9; 8 nucleotides line up with TRBD1. The CDR3 has 14 amino acids. Germline loops: CDR1 SEHNR, CDR2 FQNEAQ (reference sequence). V gave up 2 bases and J gave up 7 bases; unmatched junction bases: 6. The CDR3 coding sequence is TGTGCCAGCAGCTTAAGACAGGGGCAAAGTGAAGCTTTCTTT. This translates into CASSLRQGQSEAFF.

This chain links TRBV19 with TRBJ2-3; weak D call: TRBD2 (6 bases). The CDR3 loop spans 13 amino acids. Germline V gives CDR1 LNHDA, CDR2 SQIVND (reference sequence). V gave up 6 bases and J gave up 3 bases, with 10 bases separating them. The CDR3 region is CASSGSGTDTQYF. The CDR3 DNA reads as TGTGCCAGTAGCGGGAGCGGAACAGATACGCAGTATTTT.

The chain has TRBV28 and TRBJ2-7, with D hard to call. The CDR3 has 11 residues. Trimming removed 6 bases from V and 1 base from J, with 4 bases in between. Germline-derived CDR1 and CDR2 are MDHEN and SYDVKM. CDR3 protein: CASRGSYEQYF. The CDR3 DNA reads as TGTGCCAGCAGAGGATCCTACGAGCAGTACTTC.

This chain links TRBV11-1 with TRBJ2-7; D is ambiguous. This CDR3 comprises 12 residues. Trimming shortened V by 1 base and J by 2 bases, and 3 bases separated the two germline ends. Germline V gene sequence: CDR1 SGHAT, CDR2 FQDESV (reference sequence). CDR3 amino acids: CASSLEPYEQYF. CDR3 coding DNA: TGTGCCAGCAGCTTAGAGCCCTACGAGCAGTACTTC.

The chain recombines TRBV7-9 with TRBJ2-7; D may be TRBD2 (5 bases). This CDR3 contains 14 residues. Germline assignment: CDR1 SEHNR and CDR2 FQNEAQ (reference sequence). V lost 5 bases and J lost 1, with 12 bases in between. The chain's CDR3 is CASSPPTISYEQYF. CDR3 nucleotide sequence: TGTGCCAGCAGCCCCCCGACTATTTCCTACGAGCAGTACTTC.

V usage is TRBV19 and J usage is TRBJ2-4; TRBD1 agrees at 9 bases. V trimming: 7 bases; J trimming: 1 base; junction bases outside the gene matches: 8. CDR3 size: 16 residues. From germline, CDR1 is LNHDA and CDR2 SQIVND (reference sequence). Here the CDR3 DNA reads TGTGCCAGTATGAGGACAGGGGAAACCGCCAAAAACATTCAGTACTTC. Amino acids: CASMRTGETAKNIQYF.

The CDR3 DNA reads TGTGCCTCGTCGGACAGGGGAGGCTACACCTTC. Its protein is CASSDRGGYTF. The chain employs TRBV30 and TRBJ1-2; 9 bases fit TRBD1. CDR3 length: 11 residues. Germline V gene sequence: CDR1 GTSNPN, CDR2 SVGIG (reference sequence). V trimming: 7 bases; J trimming: 8 bases; junction bases outside the gene matches: 5.

The chain has TRBV5-6 and TRBJ2-5, with D unclear. Trimming shortened V by 3 bases and J by 5 bases, and 17 bases separated the two germline ends. This CDR3 is built from 15 residues. Germline V lookup: CDR1 SGHDT, CDR2 YYEEEE. The DNA of the CDR3 is TGTGCCAGCAGCTCAGGCCTTGAACTGAGGGAGACCCAGTACTTC. Residues: CASSSGLELRETQYF.

This rearrangement joins TRBV11-2 to TRBJ2-7; TRBD1 is a possible D gene (5 bases). The CDR3 is made up of 13 amino acids. The germline V and J ends were trimmed by 8 bases and 3 bases, with 14 bases remaining between them. Germline V lookup: CDR1 SGHAT, CDR2 FQNNGV. CDR3 protein: CASGGQFNYEQYF. The CDR3 bases are TGTGCCAGCGGTGGACAATTCAACTACGAGCAGTACTTC.

The rearrangement joins TRBV9 to TRBJ2-7, with D unresolved. The ends were cut back, 0 bases at V and 0 bases at J, with 7 bases in the middle. The CDR3 contains 14 residues. Germline V gives CDR1 SGDLS, CDR2 YYNGEE. Here the CDR3 DNA reads TGTGCCAGCAGCGTAGGGGTCAGCTCCTACGAGCAGTACTTC. Translation gives CASSVGVSSYEQYF.

This chain joins TRBV6-6 and TRBJ2-5; no clear D. Per the germline V gene, CDR1 is MNHNY and CDR2 is SVGAGI (reference sequence). The CDR3 loop spans 12 amino acids. V was clipped by 5 bases and J by 5 bases, with 9 bases between them. The CDR3 region is CASSDAWETQYF. The CDR3 DNA reads TGTGCCAGCAGTGACGCTTGGGAGACCCAGTACTTC.